This T cell receptor (beta chain) was captured by sequencing in a study of glioma-infiltrating T cells. The sample holds many counts of this clonotype. The iRepertoire nested amplicon-rescue multiplex PCR amplified TCR alpha and beta CDR3s from RNA. TCRdb reanalysed the multiplex PCR reads using MiXCR and keeps one entry per CDR3 protein. The sample lists roughly 100,000 distinct CDR3 sequences, less than 30% seen once, with roughly 45% in the top ten. Germline loops: CDR1 MNHEY, CDR2 SMNVEV (reference sequence). This CDR3 is built from 14 residues. The trim removed 5 bases at V and 9 bases at J, leaving 12 bases unmatched.

The J gene is TRBJ1-1, the V gene TRBV27; TRBD1 matches 7 bases. What was sequenced was glioma tissue, nonneoplastic brain tissue, or PBMCs (not recorded which). The origin of this receptor is a human donor with low-grade glioma or glioblastoma, undergoing nonglioma brain surgery, or in good health (not recorded which). In DNA form, the CDR3 reads TGTGCCAGCAGTCCAAGACAGGGCTGGACTAAAGCTTTCTTT. Amino acids: CASSPRQGWTKAFF.